The entry below describes one T cell receptor (beta chain). Its antigen is unknown. Sample-barcoded 5' priming and a J-beta primer mix drove a second PCR of roughly 6 to 12 cycles. TCRdb analysed the 5' RACE reads with MiXCR anew, one entry per CDR3 protein. The sample contains around 1.5 million distinct CDR3 sequences, roughly 45% of which appear only once. These data belong to a study of blood T cells in healthy people across ages. Study-wide results and limits: Age brought a roughly linear fall in TCR beta diversity measured per million T cells.

Sequenced: blood. The sequence was obtained from a woman aged 18-29 years in good health.

The CDR3, as DNA: TGTGCCAGCAGTGGGTATACAGGGGGTTACGAGCAGTACTTC. Its protein is CASSGYTGGYEQYF. This rearrangement joins TRBV6-5 to TRBJ2-7, with 8 bases matching TRBD1. This CDR3 has 14 amino acids. The germline V gene has CDR1 MNHEY and CDR2 SVGAGI. V dropped 5 bases and J dropped 4; count of bases not matched to a gene: 7.